Shown below are 21 T cell receptor beta chains from a single sample sequenced in a study of identical twins. A single record per CDR3 protein comes from TCRdb applying MiXCR to the 5' RACE reads. The table shows 690,000 or so distinct CDR3 sequences, with about 9.4% occurring only once. The sample was also reused in another study, on yellow fever vaccine responses in identical twins.

Sequencing used PBMCs. These receptors all stem from a woman aged 18-29 years in good health.

The chain uses TRBV7-9 and TRBJ2-7; TRBD2 agrees at 7 bases. Unmatched junction bases numbered 15, after V lost 4 bases and J lost 3 bases. Germline V gives CDR1 SEHNR, CDR2 FQNEAQ (reference sequence). The CDR3 covers 17 residues. The CDR3 here is CASSYPTSRSPDYEQYF. The CDR3 region has the DNA TGTGCCAGCAGCTACCCGACTAGCAGGAGCCCCGACTACGAGCAGTACTTC.

Only a few counts were recorded for this clonotype. V and J are TRBV6-1 and TRBJ2-7; D may be TRBD1 (6 bases). This CDR3 has 14 amino acids. Trimming removed 5 bases at V and 1 base at J, with 12 bases between. CDR1 and CDR2 (germline): MNHNS, SASEGT. This chain's CDR3 is CASSINRESYEQYF. The CDR3 DNA sequence: TGTGCCAGCAGTATAAACAGGGAATCCTACGAGCAGTACTTC.

This clonotype was detected a few times. V usage is TRBV18 and J usage is TRBJ2-5, with 7 bases lining up with TRBD2. The CDR3 has 15 amino acids. Germline values: CDR1 KGHSH, CDR2 LQKENI. V lost 3 bases to trimming and J lost 4 bases; unmatched junction nucleotides: 8. As DNA, the CDR3 is TGTGCCAGCTCACCGCTCCCTGGGAGGGGAGAGACCCAGTACTTC. This translates into CASSPLPGRGETQYF.

The V call is TRBV7-9, the J call TRBJ2-3; 7 nucleotides line up with TRBD2. Unmatched junction bases numbered 8, after V lost 4 bases and J lost 4 bases. This CDR3 contains 15 residues. Germline CDR1 reads SEHNR; CDR2 reads FQNEAQ (reference sequence). The CDR3 is CASSSELAYPDTQYF. DNA for the CDR3: TGTGCCAGCAGCTCTGAACTAGCGTACCCAGATACGCAGTATTTT.

J is TRBJ1-1 and V is TRBV29-1; possibly TRBD1 for D (5 bases). CDR1 is SQVTM and CDR2 is ANQGSEA in the germline V gene. This CDR3 contains 13 residues. Trimming left V 7 bases short and J 4 bases short, with 16 bases between. CDR3 nucleotides: TGCAGCGCGGAACGGGGCGAGTCCACTGAAGCTTTCTTT. Translated, it gives CSAERGESTEAFF.

In this sample, this clonotype turned up a few times. A junction boundary mismatches the germline segment, possibly from a read error. This chain uses TRBV19 with TRBJ1-5; D call uncertain. Germline V lookup: CDR1 LNHDA, CDR2 SQIVND (reference sequence). The CDR3 sequence is 12 residues long. CDR3 amino acids: CARSSSNQPQHF. CDR3 DNA: TGTGCCAGGAGTAGTAGCAATCAGCCCCAGCATTTT.

The chain uses TRBV6-5 and TRBJ2-1; 12 nucleotides agree with TRBD2. This CDR3 region has 18 residues. J lost 5 bases, V lost 2 bases, and 10 bases had no gene match. Germline V gene data show CDR1 as MNHEY and CDR2 as SVGAGI. The CDR3 region is CASSYPTGTSGHHNEQFF. CDR3 DNA: TGTGCCAGCAGTTACCCCACCGGGACTAGCGGGCACCACAATGAGCAGTTCTTC.

The chain uses TRBV27 and TRBJ1-2; 9 positions agree with TRBD1. The CDR3 has 13 amino acids. V gave up 5 bases and J gave up 8 bases; unmatched junction bases: 6. The germline CDR1 and CDR2 sequences are MNHEY and SMNVEV (reference sequence). The CDR3 DNA is TGTGCCAGCAGTCGTACAGGGGGCGGGGGCTACACCTTC. Translation gives CASSRTGGGGYTF.

This clonotype was seen more than once but under ten times. This chain uses TRBV4-3 with TRBJ2-7, with 10 bases lining up with TRBD1. Germline CDR1 is LGHNA and CDR2 is YSLEER. This CDR3 has 16 residues. The trim removed 0 bases at V and 5 bases at J, leaving 7 bases unmatched. The CDR3 DNA follows: TGCGCCAGCAGCCAAGACCGGACAGGGGGATTCGACGAGCAGTACTTC. It specifies CASSQDRTGGFDEQYF.

This clonotype appeared a few times. This chain joins TRBV7-2 and TRBJ2-1; possible D gene TRBD2, 7 bases. This CDR3 is 14 amino acids long. Germline CDR1 and CDR2: SGHTA and FQGNSA. V dropped 4 bases and J dropped 3 bases, with 10 bases sitting between them. CDR3 amino acids: CASSWGGLYNEQFF. CDR3 nucleotides: TGTGCCAGCAGCTGGGGGGGGCTCTACAATGAGCAGTTCTTC. Full variable domain (outside the CDR3, taken from reference TRBV7-2 and TRBJ2-1): GAGVSQSPSNKVTEKGKDVELRCDPISGHTALYWYRQSLGQGLEFLIYFQGNSAPDKSGLPSDRFSAERTGGSVSTLTIQRTQQEDSAVYLCASSWGGLYNEQFFGPGTRLTVL.

This clonotype was seen more than once but under ten times. The V and J genes are TRBV29-1 and TRBJ2-2, with D tentatively TRBD2 (8 bases). V lost 6 bases to trimming and J lost 4 bases, with 15 bases between them. The germline V gene encodes CDR1 SQVTM and CDR2 ANQGSEA. There are 14 residues in the CDR3. Here the CDR3 DNA reads TGCAGCGTACCCGGGAGGGGGCGCACCGGGGAGCTGTTTTTT. This translates into CSVPGRGRTGELFF.

This clonotype was detected only a few times. The J gene is TRBJ2-5, the V gene TRBV24-1; 7 bases agree with TRBD2. Germline V CDR1 and CDR2: KGHDR, SFDVKD. The junction had 6 bases not matched to a gene; V was cut back by 2 bases and J by 4 bases. This CDR3 has 15 amino acids. The CDR3 DNA sequence: TGTGCCACCAGTGATTCGACTGGGAGGGCAGAGACCCAGTACTTC. Encoded protein: CATSDSTGRAETQYF.

The rearrangement links TRBV29-1 to TRBJ1-4, with D possibly matching TRBD1 (5 bases). Between the trimmed V and J ends, which lost 5 bases and 4 bases, there was a span of 17 bases. Germline CDR1 is SQVTM and CDR2 is ANQGSEA. The CDR3 runs to 15 residues. The CDR3, as DNA: TGCAGCGTTTCAGGGACTCTAGAGGTTAATGAAAAACTGTTTTTT. The encoded protein is CSVSGTLEVNEKLFF.

There are many counts of this clonotype. The chain uses TRBV4-2 and TRBJ2-3, with 8 bases fitting TRBD2. J was trimmed by 1 base and V by 0 bases; bases with no gene match: 6. The germline V gene has CDR1 LGHNA and CDR2 YNFKEQ. The CDR3 runs to 17 residues. The CDR3 reads CASSQDLPGGGTDTQYF. CDR3 sequence (DNA): TGTGCCAGCAGCCAAGATCTCCCGGGAGGGGGCACAGATACGCAGTATTTT.

The gene calls are TRBV4-3 and TRBJ2-6; 8 nucleotides align to TRBD2. Germline V CDR1 and CDR2: LGHNA, YSLEER. After removal of 1 base from V and 3 bases from J, the junction contained 11 bases not matched to a gene. CDR3 length: 19 residues. The CDR3 loop reads CASSQVSLGLAFGANVLTF. As DNA, the CDR3 is TGCGCCAGCAGCCAAGTCTCACTCGGACTAGCTTTTGGGGCCAACGTCCTGACTTTC.

V gene TRBV7-2 combines with J gene TRBJ2-5; perhaps TRBD2 as D (5 bases). In germline, CDR1 is SGHTA, CDR2 FQGNSA. The ends were cut back, 2 bases at V and 0 bases at J, with 10 bases in the middle. CDR3 length: 15 amino acids. CDR3 loop: CASSLSGHHQETQYF. The DNA for the CDR3 is TGTGCCAGCAGCTTAAGCGGCCACCACCAAGAGACCCAGTACTTC. The variable domain in full, completed from reference TRBV7-2 and TRBJ2-5, reads GAGVSQSPSNKVTEKGKDVELRCDPISGHTALYWYRQSLGQGLEFLIYFQGNSAPDKSGLPSDRFSAERTGGSVSTLTIQRTQQEDSAVYLCASSLSGHHQETQYFGPGTRLLVL.

This clonotype was detected a few times. The rearrangement uses TRBV7-8 and TRBJ1-1; TRBD1 agrees at 10 bases. J gave up 1 base and V 0 bases, and 5 bases lay outside the gene matches. CDR3 length equals 17 residues. The V gene's germline CDR1 is SGHVS and CDR2 FQNEAQ. As DNA, the CDR3 is TGTGCCAGCAGCTTAGCTGGGGGACAGGGGTGGAACACTGAAGCTTTCTTT. Protein product: CASSLAGGQGWNTEAFF.

The chain recombines TRBV7-2 with TRBJ2-5, with TRBD2 matching 11 bases. The germline CDR1 and CDR2 sequences are SGHTA and FQGNSA. This CDR3 is 16 amino acids long. V shed 1 base, J shed 5 bases, and the junction held 6 bases outside the gene matches. The CDR3: CASSLVLAGGFETQYF. The CDR3 nucleotides read TGTGCCAGCAGCTTAGTCCTAGCGGGAGGTTTTGAGACCCAGTACTTC. The whole variable domain, filled in from reference TRBV7-2 and TRBJ2-5, reads GAGVSQSPSNKVTEKGKDVELRCDPISGHTALYWYRQSLGQGLEFLIYFQGNSAPDKSGLPSDRFSAERTGGSVSTLTIQRTQQEDSAVYLCASSLVLAGGFETQYFGPGTRLLVL.

The gene calls are TRBV5-1 and TRBJ2-5, with 10 bases that match TRBD2. The CDR3 is 15 residues long. Looked up from germline, CDR1 is SGHRS and CDR2 is YFSETQ. CDR3 in amino acids: CASGTPGLAPETQYF. DNA for the CDR3: TGCGCTAGCGGGACACCGGGACTAGCGCCAGAGACCCAGTACTTC.

V gene TRBV27 combines with J gene TRBJ2-7; tentatively, D is TRBD2 (5 bases). Germline assignment: CDR1 MNHEY and CDR2 SMNVEV (reference sequence). The V gene lost 9 bases and the J gene lost 9 bases, with 21 bases spanning the gap. This CDR3 has 13 residues. This CDR3 reads CASGEQTVDGQYF. The CDR3 bases are TGTGCCAGTGGGGAGCAGACCGTTGATGGGCAGTACTTC.

This clonotype came up many times. The rearrangement links TRBV29-1 to TRBJ2-3; D unresolved. V was cut by 6 bases and J by 0 bases, with 10 bases left in between. CDR3 size: 13 residues. Looked up from germline, CDR1 is SQVTM and CDR2 is ANQGSEA. CDR3 sequence: CSVFSESTDTQYF. The DNA of the CDR3 is TGCAGCGTCTTTTCGGAAAGCACAGATACGCAGTATTTT.